This T cell receptor beta chain was captured in a study of lung T cells in sarcoidosis with Löfgren's syndrome. This clonotype is classed as medium-sized. TCRdb re-called the reads through MiXCR, storing one row per CDR3 protein. The sample records 7,000 to 9,500 distinct CDR3 sequences, roughly 20% being singletons. Sequenced input: CD4+ T cells from bronchoalveolar lavage fluid. The sequence came from a human donor with sarcoidosis (Löfgren's syndrome or another form), or a control subject (not recorded which).

This CDR3 is CASSPSTEGNTIYF. The CDR3 coding sequence is TGTGCCAGCTCACCCTCGACAGAGGGAAACACCATATATTTT. The chain couples TRBV18 to TRBJ1-3; possibly TRBD1 for D (5 bases). V lost 3 bases and J lost 4, with 10 bases in between. The CDR3 has 14 amino acids. Germline V CDR1 and CDR2: KGHSH, LQKENI. The variable domain in full, completed from reference TRBV18 and TRBJ1-3, reads NAGVMQNPRHLVRRRGQEARLRCSPMKGHSHVYWYRQLPEEGLKFMVYLQKENIIDESGMPKERFSAEFPKEGPSILRIQQVVRGDSAAYFCASSPSTEGNTIYFGEGSWLTVV.